This T cell receptor beta chain was documented in a study of cytomegalovirus exposure and HLA in healthy donors. At the level of the study: In a later analysis, the 110 or so validation repertoires were reported to have used the same platform as the roughly 670 first-cohort repertoires.

Overall study findings and caveats: According to reports, the classifier identified cytomegalovirus status with high specificity and sensitivity. Among TCR beta chains, those listed as cytomegalovirus-associated numbered about 150.

TCRdb's table, derived via immunoSEQ multiplex PCR, lists solely in-frame clones and lacks some. The sample carries 350,000 or so clones, around 86% recorded once. To note about this clone: Its antigen is unknown.

The donors were part of the roughly 120-subject validation cohort, which stood apart from the roughly 670-subject first cohort. V lost 9 bases and J lost 2; bases outside the gene matches: 5. CDR1 and CDR2 from the germline V gene are ENHRY and SYGVKD. This CDR3 comprises 14 residues. The sample was PBMCs. The source of this sequence is a woman between 18 and 29 years old in good health and CMV-seronegative. This chain joins TRBV10-3 and TRBJ2-7, with 12 bases that match TRBD2. CDR3 in amino acids: CAISGTSGPYEQYF. As DNA, the CDR3 is TGTGCCATATCCGGGACTAGCGGGCCCTACGAGCAGTACTTC.